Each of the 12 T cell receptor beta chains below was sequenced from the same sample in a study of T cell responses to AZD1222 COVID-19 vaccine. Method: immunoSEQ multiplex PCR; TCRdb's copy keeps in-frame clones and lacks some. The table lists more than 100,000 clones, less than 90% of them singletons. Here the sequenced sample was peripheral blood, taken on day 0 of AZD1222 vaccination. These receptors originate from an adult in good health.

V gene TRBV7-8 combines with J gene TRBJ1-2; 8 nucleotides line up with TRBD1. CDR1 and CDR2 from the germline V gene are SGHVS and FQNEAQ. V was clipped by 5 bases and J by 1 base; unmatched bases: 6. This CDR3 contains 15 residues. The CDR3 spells CASSPRTGNNYGYTF. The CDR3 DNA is TGTGCCAGCAGCCCCCGGACAGGGAATAACTATGGCTACACCTTC.

The CDR3 sequence is CASSDRTYYGYTF. CDR3 nucleotide sequence: TGTGCCAGCAGTGATCGGACGTACTATGGCTACACCTTC. This chain connects TRBV6-1 to TRBJ1-2; D is unresolved. CDR3 length: 13 residues. With 3 bases removed from V and 3 bases from J, the gap between germline ends came to 8 bases. CDR1 and CDR2 (germline): MNHNS, SASEGT.

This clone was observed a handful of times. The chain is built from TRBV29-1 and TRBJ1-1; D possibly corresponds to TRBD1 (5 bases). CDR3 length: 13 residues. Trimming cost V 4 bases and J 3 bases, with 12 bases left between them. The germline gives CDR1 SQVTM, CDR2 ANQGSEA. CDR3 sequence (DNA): TGCAGCGTTGGGCTGGGGGTGTACACTGAAGCTTTCTTT. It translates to CSVGLGVYTEAFF.

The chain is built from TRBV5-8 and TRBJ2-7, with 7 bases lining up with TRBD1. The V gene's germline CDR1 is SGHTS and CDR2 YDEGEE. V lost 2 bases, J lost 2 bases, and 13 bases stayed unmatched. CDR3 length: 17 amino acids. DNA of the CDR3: TGTGCCAGCAGCTTAGTAACAGGGGCACTCCCAACCTACGAGCAGTACTTC. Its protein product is CASSLVTGALPTYEQYF.

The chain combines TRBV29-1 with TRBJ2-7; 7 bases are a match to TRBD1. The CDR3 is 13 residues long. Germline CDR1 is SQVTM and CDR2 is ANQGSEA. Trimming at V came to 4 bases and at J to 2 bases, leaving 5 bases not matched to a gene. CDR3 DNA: TGCAGCGTTGCCCGGGACAGTCCCTACGAGCAGTACTTC. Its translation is CSVARDSPYEQYF.

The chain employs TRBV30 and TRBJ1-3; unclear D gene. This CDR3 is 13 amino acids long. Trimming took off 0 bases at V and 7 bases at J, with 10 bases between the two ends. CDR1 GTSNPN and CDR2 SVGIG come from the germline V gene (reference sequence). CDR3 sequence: CAWSVRNLNTIYF. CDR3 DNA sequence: TGTGCCTGGAGTGTACGCAACCTGAACACCATATATTTT.

CDR3 in DNA: TGTGCCAGCACCCTAATGGACTCCTACAATGAGCAGTTCTTC. Its protein is CASTLMDSYNEQFF. This sequence joins TRBV13 and TRBJ2-1; the D is unclear. The V end lost 7 bases, the J end lost 0 bases, and 10 bases lay between the germline ends. There are 14 residues in the CDR3. Per the germline V gene, CDR1 is PRHDT and CDR2 is FYEKMQ (reference sequence).

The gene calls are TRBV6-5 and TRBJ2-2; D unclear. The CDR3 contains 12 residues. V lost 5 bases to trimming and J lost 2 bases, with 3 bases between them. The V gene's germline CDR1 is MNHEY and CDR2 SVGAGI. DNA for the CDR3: TGTGCCAGCAGTCGTAACACCGGGGAGCTGTTTTTT. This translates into CASSRNTGELFF.

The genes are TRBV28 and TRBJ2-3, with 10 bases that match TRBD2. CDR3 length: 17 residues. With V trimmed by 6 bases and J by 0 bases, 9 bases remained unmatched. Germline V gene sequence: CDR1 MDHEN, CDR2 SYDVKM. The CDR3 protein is CASSPGGAGGSTDTQYF. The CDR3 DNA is TGTGCCAGCAGCCCCGGGGGAGCGGGAGGGAGCACAGATACGCAGTATTTT.

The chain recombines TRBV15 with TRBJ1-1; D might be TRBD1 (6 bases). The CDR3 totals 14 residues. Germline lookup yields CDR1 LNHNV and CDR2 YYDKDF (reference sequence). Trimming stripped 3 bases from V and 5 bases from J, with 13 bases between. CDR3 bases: TGTGCCACCAGCAGGAAACAGGGTCAGACTGAAGCTTTCTTT. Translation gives CATSRKQGQTEAFF.

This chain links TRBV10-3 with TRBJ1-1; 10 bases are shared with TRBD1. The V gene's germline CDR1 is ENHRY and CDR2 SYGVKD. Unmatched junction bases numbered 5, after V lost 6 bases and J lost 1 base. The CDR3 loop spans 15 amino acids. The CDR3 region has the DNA TGTGCCATCAGGGCGACAGGGGGCGGGAACACTGAAGCTTTCTTT. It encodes CAIRATGGGNTEAFF.

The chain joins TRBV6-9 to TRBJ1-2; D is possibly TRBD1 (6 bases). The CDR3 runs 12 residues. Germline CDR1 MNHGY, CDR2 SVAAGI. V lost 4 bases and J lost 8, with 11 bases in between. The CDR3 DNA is TGTGCCAGCAGTTCCCACAGGGAAGGCTACACCTTC. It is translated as CASSSHREGYTF.